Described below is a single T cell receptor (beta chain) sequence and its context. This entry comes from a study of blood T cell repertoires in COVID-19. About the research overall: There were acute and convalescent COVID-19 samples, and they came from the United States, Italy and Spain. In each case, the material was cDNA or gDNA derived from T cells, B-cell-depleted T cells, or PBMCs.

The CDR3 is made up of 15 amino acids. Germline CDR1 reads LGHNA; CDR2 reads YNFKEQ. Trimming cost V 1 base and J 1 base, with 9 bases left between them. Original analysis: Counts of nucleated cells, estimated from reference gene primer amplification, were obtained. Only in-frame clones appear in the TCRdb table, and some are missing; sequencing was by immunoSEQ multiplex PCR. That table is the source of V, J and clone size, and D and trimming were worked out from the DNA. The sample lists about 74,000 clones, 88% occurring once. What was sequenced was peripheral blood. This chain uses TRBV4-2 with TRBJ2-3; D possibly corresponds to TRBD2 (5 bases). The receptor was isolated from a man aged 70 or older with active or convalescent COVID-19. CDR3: CASSQGEAGTDTQYF. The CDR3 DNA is TGTGCCAGCAGCCAAGGTGAAGCGGGCACAGATACGCAGTATTTT.